The subject of this entry is one T cell receptor (beta chain). In its sample, this clone was seen once. The antigen it recognizes is unknown. No much larger clone is present one base from it, and per-base qualities are unavailable. The library was obtained by the immunoSEQ multiplex PCR assay. TCRdb took this table from immuneACCESS and kept in-frame rearrangements with V and J called. Such tables lack part of the clones; where checked against another copy, unresolved V genes explain under half of the gap, and the rest is unexplained. The sample includes some 120,000 clones, with around 89% observed a single time. The ten largest clones capture roughly 40% of the sample. The data stem from a study of control samples from healthy donors and cancer patients (dated by TCRdb to 2020 to 2022). Sequencing was carried out using blood. The receptor comes from a man aged 45-65 years in good health.

The nucleotide sequence is TGTGCCAGCAGCGTAGCCGAGTTGAACACTGAAGCTTTCTTT. It is translated as CASSVAELNTEAFF. The rearrangement joined TRBV9 to TRBJ1-1, with no reliable assignment of the D segment. From the cysteine through the phenylalanine, the CDR3 covers 14 amino acids. The read is trimmed to its CDR3 DNA, 42 bases read in frame from base 1. CDR1 and CDR2, looked up from the germline V gene, are SGDLS and YYNGEE. Relative to germline, V is 0 bases shorter and J is 0 bases shorter, with 6 bases between their ends.